The clone carrying this TCR beta chain was seen once. Its specificity is unknown. TCRdb processed the reads anew with MiXCR; each CDR3 protein has one entry. The sample records 100,000 or so distinct CDR3 sequences, less than 30% being singletons. The CDR3 contains 15 residues. The V and J ends lost 2 bases and 2 bases, in that order; junction bases with no gene match: 3. This sample stems from a study of T cell repertoires in cytomegalovirus infection. Overall study: Evidence of both CMV infection and a matching HLA type came from public TCR beta signatures. Study-wide points: HLA-C-restricted CMV-specific TCR beta clonotypes prevailed in the ex vivo response. Identification of carriers of CMV plus the relevant HLA was achieved through cumulative public TCR beta family frequency.

The sequence derives from a human donor in good health (CMV status not recorded). Some clones in this sample may be carry-over from other donors' samples. The chain uses TRBV12-3 or TRBV12-4 and TRBJ1-2; 9 nucleotides align to TRBD1. The sequences come from CD8+ T cells from cultured PBMCs, collected from culture after CMV antigen stimulation. The CDR3 sequence: CASSLWDRVNYGYTF. The CDR3 DNA is TGTGCCAGCAGTTTATGGGACAGGGTCAACTATGGCTACACCTTC.